Listed here are 7 T cell receptor beta chains from one sample, sequenced in a study of CD8 T cell repertoires and HIV-1 epitope variants. What these receptors recognize is not known. The repertoire was sequenced with immunoSEQ multiplex PCR; TCRdb's copy has only in-frame clones and lacks some. The profile shows about 4,800 clones, 55% to 80% of them singletons. The sequenced material came from cultured CD8+ T cells derived from PBMCs. These receptors all come from a male donor with HIV.

The chain links TRBV5-4 to TRBJ2-1; D is unclear. This CDR3 is 15 amino acids long. Germline CDR1 is SGHNT and CDR2 is YYREEE (reference sequence). The V and J ends lost 0 bases and 0 bases respectively, with 7 bases between them. CDR3 sequence (DNA): TGTGCCAGCAGCTTGGAAGACCCCTCCTACAATGAGCAGTTCTTC. Translating it yields CASSLEDPSYNEQFF.

The chain has TRBV9 and TRBJ2-3; 8 nucleotides line up with TRBD2. CDR3 length: 16 residues. V dropped 4 bases and J dropped 5; count of bases not matched to a gene: 12. The V gene's germline CDR1 is SGDLS and CDR2 YYNGEE. This CDR3 reads CASSPLAGPVGDTQYF. CDR3 nucleotide sequence: TGTGCCAGCAGCCCTTTAGCGGGGCCTGTCGGAGATACGCAGTATTTT. Full variable domain (missing parts from reference TRBV9 and TRBJ2-3): DSGVTQTPKHLITATGQRVTLRCSPRSGDLSVYWYQQSLDQGLQFLIQYYNGEERAKGNILERFSAQQFPDLHSELNLSSLELGDSALYFCASSPLAGPVGDTQYFGPGTRLTVL.

V gene TRBV5-1 combines with J gene TRBJ1-1; D gene ambiguous. V gave up 2 bases and J gave up 1 base, with 9 bases separating them. The germline V gene encodes CDR1 SGHRS and CDR2 YFSETQ. The CDR3 is made up of 14 amino acids. The CDR3 DNA reads as TGCGCCAGCAGCTTTGGGTGGGAGAACACTGAAGCTTTCTTT. It translates to CASSFGWENTEAFF.

The V gene is TRBV5-1, the J gene TRBJ1-1; D is undetermined. The CDR3 spans 16 residues. Germline lookup yields CDR1 SGHRS and CDR2 YFSETQ. The V end was cut by 1 base, the J end by 0 bases, with 13 bases between. The CDR3 loop is CASSLPRPSLNTEAFF. The CDR3, as DNA: TGCGCCAGCAGCTTGCCTAGACCGAGTTTGAACACTGAAGCTTTCTTT.

The gene calls are TRBV5-4 and TRBJ2-1; 10 nucleotides align to TRBD1. The ends lost 4 bases at V and 7 bases at J; junction bases unmatched: 5. This CDR3 contains 14 residues. Germline V gene data show CDR1 as SGHNT and CDR2 as YYREEE (reference sequence). CDR3 region: CASSPPDRGNEQFF. CDR3 bases: TGTGCCAGCAGCCCCCCGGACAGGGGGAATGAGCAGTTCTTC.

Only a few counts were recorded for this clone. The rearrangement uses TRBV5-6 and TRBJ2-7; D ambiguous. V was clipped by 0 bases and J by 6 bases, with 7 bases between them. This CDR3 spans 12 amino acids. Germline V gives CDR1 SGHDT, CDR2 YYEEEE. The CDR3 DNA follows: TGTGCCAGCAGCTTGGCGCTTGCCGAGCAGTACTTC. Translation: CASSLALAEQYF. Drawing the rest from reference TRBV5-6 and TRBJ2-7, the complete variable domain is DAGVTQSPTHLIKTRGQQVTLRCSPKSGHDTVSWYQQALGQGPQFIFQYYEEEERQRGNFPDRFSGHQFPNYSSELNVNALLLGDSALYLCASSLALAEQYFGPGTRLTVT.

In DNA form, the CDR3 reads TGTGCCAGCAGACGCGGGGCCGCCTCCGGCTCCTACAATGAGCAGTTCTTC. This encodes CASRRGAASGSYNEQFF. The V call is TRBV7-9, the J call TRBJ2-1; tentatively, D is TRBD2 (6 bases). Germline assignment: CDR1 SEHNR and CDR2 FQNEAQ (reference sequence). Trimming cost V 6 bases and J 0 bases, with 18 bases left between them. CDR3 length: 17 residues.